The rows below give T cell receptor beta chains drawn from one sample of a study of blood T cell repertoires in COVID-19. Data came from immunoSEQ multiplex PCR; TCRdb stores just in-frame clones and leaves some out. Of approximately 170,000 clones listed, approximately 90% were seen once; the top ten hold 1.5% to 2%. The specimen was peripheral blood. The origin of the receptors is a man aged 18-30 years who had recovered from COVID-19. The CDR3 runs from the conserved cysteine through the conserved F or W. Each record gives: CDR3 protein, CDR3 DNA, clone size, D gene, J gene, V gene. D genes are given only for firm matches. Not every row has a clone size; where given, it reads once, few, many or a size class.

CDR3aa: CASSLFGERFYEQYF; CDR3nt: TGTGCCAGCAGTTTATTTGGGGAGCGTTTTTACGAGCAGTACTTC; abundance: once; d_gene: NA; j_gene: TRBJ2-7; v_gene: TRBV28
CDR3aa: CASSQSRTRTDTQYF; CDR3nt: TGCGCCAGCAGTCAATCCCGGACTCGCACAGATACGCAGTATTTT; abundance: NA; d_gene: NA; j_gene: TRBJ2-3; v_gene: TRBV23-1
CDR3aa: CASSQDRDYYNSPLHF; CDR3nt: TGCGCCAGCAGCCAAGACCGGGACTACTATAATTCACCCCTCCACTTT; abundance: NA; d_gene: NA; j_gene: TRBJ1-6; v_gene: TRBV4-3
CDR3aa: CASSSTTGNIQYF; CDR3nt: TGTGCCAGCAGCTCTACAACAGGGAACATTCAGTACTTC; abundance: NA; d_gene: NA; j_gene: TRBJ2-4; v_gene: TRBV7-2
CDR3aa: CASSQDTGSGGYGYTF; CDR3nt: TGCGCCAGCAGCCAAGATACCGGGAGTGGGGGGTATGGCTACACCTTC; abundance: NA; d_gene: NA; j_gene: TRBJ1-2; v_gene: TRBV4-3
CDR3aa: CASSFDEQFF; CDR3nt: TGTGCCAGCAGCTTCGATGAGCAGTTCTTC; abundance: once; d_gene: NA; j_gene: TRBJ2-1; v_gene: TRBV11-2
CDR3aa: CASSLAPSDEQFF; CDR3nt: TGTGCCAGCAGCTTAGCCCCGAGCGATGAGCAGTTCTTC; abundance: NA; d_gene: NA; j_gene: TRBJ2-1; v_gene: TRBV11-2
CDR3aa: CASSPEMNTEAFF; CDR3nt: TGTGCCAGCAGCCCCGAGATGAACACTGAAGCTTTCTTT; abundance: NA; d_gene: NA; j_gene: TRBJ1-1; v_gene: TRBV7-2
CDR3aa: CASSLVLGQETDTQYF; CDR3nt: TGTGCCAGCAGCTTGGTCCTGGGACAGGAAACAGATACGCAGTATTTT; abundance: NA; d_gene: TRBD1; j_gene: TRBJ2-3; v_gene: TRBV5-4
CDR3aa: CASSRTGNLNQPQHF; CDR3nt: TGTGCCAGCAGCCGGACGGGGAACCTCAATCAGCCCCAGCATTTT; abundance: once; d_gene: NA; j_gene: TRBJ1-5; v_gene: TRBV7-2
CDR3aa: CASTEGYNSPLHF; CDR3nt: TGCGCCAGCACCGAGGGTTATAATTCACCCCTCCACTTT; abundance: NA; d_gene: NA; j_gene: TRBJ1-6; v_gene: TRBV5-1